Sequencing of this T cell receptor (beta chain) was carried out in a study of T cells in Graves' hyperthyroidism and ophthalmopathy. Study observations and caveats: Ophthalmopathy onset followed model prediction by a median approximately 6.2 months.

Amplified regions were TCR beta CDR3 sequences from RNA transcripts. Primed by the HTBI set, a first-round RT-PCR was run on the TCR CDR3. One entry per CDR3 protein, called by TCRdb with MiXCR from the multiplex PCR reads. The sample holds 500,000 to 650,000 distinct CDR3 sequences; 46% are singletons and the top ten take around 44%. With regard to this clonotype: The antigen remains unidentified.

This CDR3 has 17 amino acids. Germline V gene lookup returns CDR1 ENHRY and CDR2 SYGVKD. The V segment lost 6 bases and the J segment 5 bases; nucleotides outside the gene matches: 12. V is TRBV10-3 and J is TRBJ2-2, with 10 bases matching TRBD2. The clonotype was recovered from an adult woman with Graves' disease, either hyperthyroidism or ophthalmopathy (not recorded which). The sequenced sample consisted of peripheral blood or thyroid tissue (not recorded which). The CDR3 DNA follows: TGTGCCATCAGAACCCAGCGGGAGGGTTTCTCTACCGGGGAGCTGTTTTTT. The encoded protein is CAIRTQREGFSTGELFF.